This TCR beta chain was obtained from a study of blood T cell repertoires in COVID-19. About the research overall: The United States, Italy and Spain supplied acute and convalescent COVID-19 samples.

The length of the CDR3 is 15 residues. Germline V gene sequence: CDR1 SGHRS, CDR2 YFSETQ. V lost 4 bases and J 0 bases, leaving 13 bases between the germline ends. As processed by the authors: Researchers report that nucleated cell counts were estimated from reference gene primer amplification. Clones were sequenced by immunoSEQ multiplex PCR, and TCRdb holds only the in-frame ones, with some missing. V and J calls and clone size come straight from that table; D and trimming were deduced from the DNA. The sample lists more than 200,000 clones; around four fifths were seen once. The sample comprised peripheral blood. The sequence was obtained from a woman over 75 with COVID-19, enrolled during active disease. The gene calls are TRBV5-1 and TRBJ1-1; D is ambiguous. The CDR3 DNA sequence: TGCGCCAGCAGCCAGCAAGCTGGGCTGAACACTGAAGCTTTCTTT. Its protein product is CASSQQAGLNTEAFF.